The 20 T cell receptor beta chains below all came from one sample that was sequenced in a study of OX40 agonist ivuxolimab in advanced cancers. Library method: the immunoSEQ multiplex PCR assay. Here the immuneACCESS table is served through TCRdb, limited to in-frame sequences with V and J called. Missing clones are a known gap in these copies; in checked studies unresolved V genes cover under half, and the rest lacks a known reason. The sample profile shows more than 50,000 clones; about 89% of them were found once. Less than 2% of the sample belongs to the ten largest clones. Sequencing was performed on CD4+ or CD8+ T cells sorted from blood, taken in a trial of the OX40 agonist ivuxolimab. The receptor set was obtained from an adult with an advanced solid tumor such as melanoma, head and neck, liver or kidney cancer.

V and J are TRBV21-1 and TRBJ2-3; the D call TRBD2 from the table was never checked on the DNA. TRBV21-1 is labeled a pseudogene. This CDR3 spans 14 amino acids. The CDR3 loop is CASPSGGPGDTQYF. In nucleotides, the CDR3 is TGTGCCAGCCCCAGCGGGGGTCCCGGAGATACGCAGTATTTT.

J is TRBJ2-2 and V is TRBV6-6; D uncertain. This CDR3 contains 11 residues. The germline V and J ends were trimmed by 7 bases and 6 bases, with 6 bases remaining between them. Germline V gene sequence: CDR1 MNHNY, CDR2 SVGAGI (reference sequence). CDR3 DNA sequence: TGTGCCAGCACGGAATCCGGGGAGCTGTTTTTT. Residues: CASTESGELFF.

This chain uses TRBV29-1 with TRBJ1-5; weak D call: TRBD1 (6 bases). Germline CDR1 is SQVTM and CDR2 is ANQGSEA. CDR3 length: 13 residues. V gave up 7 bases and J gave up 6 bases, with 16 bases separating them. This chain's CDR3 is CSGGAGDGQPQHF. The CDR3 DNA reads as TGCAGCGGGGGGGCAGGGGACGGTCAGCCCCAGCATTTT.

The chain has TRBV2 and TRBJ1-1, with 7 bases aligning to TRBD1. The germline CDR1 and CDR2 sequences are SNHLY and FYNNEI. This CDR3 spans 13 amino acids. J gave up 1 base and V 6 bases, and 2 bases lay outside the gene matches. This chain's CDR3 is CASSRQGNTEAFF. The CDR3 coding sequence is TGTGCCAGCAGCAGACAGGGGAACACTGAAGCTTTCTTT. Full variable domain (rest looked up from reference TRBV2 and TRBJ1-1): EPEVTQTPSHQVTQMGQEVILRCVPISNHLYFYWYRQILGQKVEFLVSFYNNEISEKSEIFDDQFSVERPDGSNFTLKIRSTKLEDSAMYFCASSRQGNTEAFFGQGTRLTVV.

The V gene is TRBV7-2, the J gene TRBJ1-4; weak D call: TRBD1 (5 bases). The V gene's germline CDR1 is SGHTA and CDR2 FQGNSA. This CDR3 contains 17 residues. V dropped 1 base and J dropped 2 bases, with 14 bases sitting between them. For the CDR3, the DNA is TGTGCCAGCAGCTTAGGTCTTTCGGGGGGGACTAATGAAAAACTGTTTTTT. It translates to CASSLGLSGGTNEKLFF.

The V call is TRBV7-2, the J call TRBJ2-3; either TRBD1 or TRBD2 may supply D (7 bases each). Germline V gene sequence: CDR1 SGHTA, CDR2 FQGNSA. V was clipped by 5 bases and J by 3 bases, with 21 bases between them. The length of the CDR3 is 17 residues. The CDR3 DNA reads TGTGCCAGCAGCCGGCAGGGGGGGCCAGGGGGAACAGATACGCAGTATTTT. This encodes CASSRQGGPGGTDTQYF.

CDR3 amino acids: CASSPDRGEPQHF. The CDR3 nucleotides read TGTGCCAGCTCACCTGACAGGGGGGAGCCCCAGCATTTT. The chain is built from TRBV18 and TRBJ1-5; 9 nucleotides line up with TRBD1. The ends lost 3 bases at V and 8 bases at J; junction bases unmatched: 2. Germline CDR1 KGHSH, CDR2 LQKENI. The CDR3 is made up of 13 amino acids.

This clone was observed a single time. The chain is built from TRBV12-5 and TRBJ2-1; the match to TRBD2 covers 14 bases. The V and J ends lost 6 bases and 5 bases, in that order; junction bases with no gene match: 9. Germline values: CDR1 LGHNT, CDR2 FRNRAP. The CDR3 runs to 17 residues. CDR3 amino acids: CASGMGLAGVFNNEQFF. The CDR3 DNA reads as TGTGCTAGTGGCATGGGACTAGCGGGAGTGTTTAACAATGAGCAGTTCTTC.

The rearrangement joins TRBV7-8 to TRBJ2-3, with D possibly TRBD2 on 7 matching bases. Germline V gene sequence: CDR1 SGHVS, CDR2 FQNEAQ. This CDR3 spans 16 amino acids. Trimming removed 4 bases at V and 5 bases at J, with 19 bases between. This CDR3 reads CASSYNQKGGIDTQYF. CDR3 coding DNA: TGTGCCAGCAGCTACAACCAAAAGGGGGGGATAGATACGCAGTATTTT.

The V gene is TRBV27, the J gene TRBJ2-5; no clear D gene. The CDR3 has 13 residues. V lost 7 bases and J 5 bases, leaving 14 bases between the germline ends. The V gene's germline CDR1 is MNHEY and CDR2 SMNVEV (reference sequence). DNA for the CDR3: TGTGCCAGCAAGCCGGGTTTTGAGGAGACCCAGTACTTC. Protein product: CASKPGFEETQYF.

The chain combines TRBV16 with TRBJ1-5, with D unclear. Germline V lookup: CDR1 KGHSY, CDR2 FQNENV. V lost 4 bases and J 6 bases, leaving 7 bases between the germline ends. CDR3 length: 12 residues. CDR3 protein: CASSPRGQPQHF. The CDR3 DNA reads TGTGCCAGCAGCCCCCGTGGTCAGCCCCAGCATTTT.

The rearrangement joins TRBV11-2 to TRBJ1-4, with 7 nucleotides matching TRBD1. Trimming cost V 6 bases and J 8 bases; bases outside gene matches: 12. Germline V gene lookup returns CDR1 SGHAT and CDR2 FQNNGV. CDR3 length: 15 amino acids. This CDR3 reads CASSIYRGPEEKLFF. The CDR3 DNA sequence: TGTGCCAGCAGTATCTACAGGGGCCCCGAGGAAAAACTGTTTTTT.

The V gene is TRBV5-4, the J gene TRBJ2-1; either TRBD1 or TRBD2 may fit D (5 bases each). The CDR3 length is 15 residues. V was shortened by 4 bases and J by 6 bases, with 17 bases between the two germline ends. Germline assignment: CDR1 SGHNT and CDR2 YYREEE (reference sequence). The CDR3 is CASSPTGTQSNEQFF. Here the CDR3 DNA reads TGTGCCAGCAGCCCGACGGGGACCCAGAGCAATGAGCAGTTCTTC.

The chain uses TRBV5-1 and TRBJ1-2, with D tentatively TRBD1 (6 bases). Germline loops: CDR1 SGHRS, CDR2 YFSETQ. The CDR3 runs 15 residues. Deletions cut 3 bases from V and 0 bases from J, with 12 bases between. The CDR3 nucleotides are TGCGCCAGCAGCTCAGGGGACGGAGCTAACTATGGCTACACCTTC. Its protein is CASSSGDGANYGYTF.

The chain recombines TRBV7-9 with TRBJ1-4, with D perhaps TRBD1 (6 bases). CDR3 length equals 15 residues. With 2 bases removed from V and 8 bases from J, the gap between germline ends came to 15 bases. CDR1 SEHNR and CDR2 FQNEAQ come from the germline V gene (reference sequence). The CDR3: CASSLLGGQREKLFF. The CDR3 region has the DNA TGTGCCAGCAGCTTATTAGGGGGGCAGAGAGAAAAACTGTTTTTT.

As DNA, the CDR3 is TGTGCCAGTTCCGTCGGGGGTAACATTCAGTACTTC. Translated: CASSVGGNIQYF. The genes are TRBV19 and TRBJ2-4, with D perhaps TRBD2 (6 bases). The CDR3 sequence is 12 residues long. The V and J ends lost 8 bases and 7 bases respectively, with 12 bases between them. Germline CDR1 and CDR2: LNHDA and SQIVND (reference sequence).

The V and J genes are TRBV29-1 and TRBJ2-2; weak D call: TRBD1 (6 bases). The CDR3 contains 13 residues. Germline V gene lookup returns CDR1 SQVTM and CDR2 ANQGSEA. V was cut by 6 bases and J by 3 bases, with 11 bases left in between. The CDR3 region has the DNA TGCAGCGTCCAACAGGGATACACCGGGGAGCTGTTTTTT. Its translation: CSVQQGYTGELFF.

V usage is TRBV28 and J usage is TRBJ1-5, with no clear D. The CDR3 has 13 residues. The V end lost 3 bases, the J end lost 7 bases, and 10 bases lay between the germline ends. The germline gives CDR1 MDHEN, CDR2 SYDVKM. CDR3 sequence: CASSFEVPQPQHF. The CDR3 bases are TGTGCCAGCAGTTTTGAGGTGCCCCAGCCCCAGCATTTT.

The rearrangement links TRBV15 to TRBJ1-4, with D tentatively TRBD1 (5 bases). Trimming left V 5 bases short and J 6 bases short, with 13 bases between. The CDR3 has 14 residues. Germline V gene data show CDR1 as LNHNV and CDR2 as YYDKDF (reference sequence). The CDR3 reads CATSPRGGYEKLFF. The CDR3 coding sequence is TGTGCCACCAGCCCTCGGGGCGGTTATGAAAAACTGTTTTTT.

The chain couples TRBV10-3 to TRBJ1-2, with 10 bases matching TRBD1. Germline lookup yields CDR1 ENHRY and CDR2 SYGVKD. V dropped 0 bases and J dropped 2; count of bases not matched to a gene: 6. This CDR3 spans 17 amino acids. This CDR3 reads CAISESTRGQGNYGYTF. The CDR3 DNA reads as TGTGCCATCAGTGAGTCGACTCGGGGACAGGGGAACTATGGCTACACCTTC.